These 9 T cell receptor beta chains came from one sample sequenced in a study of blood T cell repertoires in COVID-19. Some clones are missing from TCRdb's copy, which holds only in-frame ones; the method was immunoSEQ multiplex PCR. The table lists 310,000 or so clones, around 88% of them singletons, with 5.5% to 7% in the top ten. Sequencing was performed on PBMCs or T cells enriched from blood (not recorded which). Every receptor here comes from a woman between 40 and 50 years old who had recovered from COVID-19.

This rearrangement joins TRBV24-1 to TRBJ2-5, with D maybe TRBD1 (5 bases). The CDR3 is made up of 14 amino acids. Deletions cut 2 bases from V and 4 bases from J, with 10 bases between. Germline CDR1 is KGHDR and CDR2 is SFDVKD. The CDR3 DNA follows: TGTGCCACCAGTGATTGGGGCCCCCGAGAGACCCAGTACTTC. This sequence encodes CATSDWGPRETQYF.

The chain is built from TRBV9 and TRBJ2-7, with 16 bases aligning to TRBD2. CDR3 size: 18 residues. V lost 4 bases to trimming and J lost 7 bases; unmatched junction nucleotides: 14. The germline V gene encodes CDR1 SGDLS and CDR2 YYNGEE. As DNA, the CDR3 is TGTGCCAGCAGCTCGGAGGGACTAGCGGGAGGGCCTGTAGCAGAGCAGTACTTC. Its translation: CASSSEGLAGGPVAEQYF.

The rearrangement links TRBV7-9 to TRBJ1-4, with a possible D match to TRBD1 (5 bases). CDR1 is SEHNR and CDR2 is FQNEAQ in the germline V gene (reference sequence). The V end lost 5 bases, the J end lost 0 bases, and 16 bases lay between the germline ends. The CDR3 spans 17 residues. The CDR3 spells CASSTRRGISTNEKLFF. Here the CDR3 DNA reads TGTGCCAGCAGCACCCGTAGGGGTATTTCAACTAATGAAAAACTGTTTTTT.

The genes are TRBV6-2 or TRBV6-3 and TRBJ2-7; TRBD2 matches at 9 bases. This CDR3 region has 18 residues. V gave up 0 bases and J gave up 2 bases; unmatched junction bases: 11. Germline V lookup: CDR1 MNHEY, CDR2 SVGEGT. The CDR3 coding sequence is TGTGCCAGCAGTTACTCGGGGCCTGCGGGAGGGACTGCCTACGAGCAGTACTTC. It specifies CASSYSGPAGGTAYEQYF.

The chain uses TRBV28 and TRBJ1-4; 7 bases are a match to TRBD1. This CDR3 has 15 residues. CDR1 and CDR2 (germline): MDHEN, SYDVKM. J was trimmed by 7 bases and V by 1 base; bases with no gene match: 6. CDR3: CASSLYPGGIEKLFF. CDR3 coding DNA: TGTGCCAGCAGTTTATATCCAGGGGGTATTGAAAAACTGTTTTTT. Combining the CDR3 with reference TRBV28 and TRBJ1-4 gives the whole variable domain DVKVTQSSRYLVKRTGEKVFLECVQDMDHENMFWYRQDPGLGLRLIYFSYDVKMKEKGDIPEGYSVSREKKERFSLILESASTNQTSMYLCASSLYPGGIEKLFFGSGTQLSVL.

CDR3 sequence: CASSPTGALQETQYF. Written as DNA, the CDR3 is TGTGCCAGCAGCCCCACAGGGGCGCTCCAAGAGACCCAGTACTTC. The chain combines TRBV7-2 with TRBJ2-5; 7 bases are shared with TRBD1. J lost 1 base, V lost 5 bases, and 7 bases had no gene match. This CDR3 has 15 residues. Germline CDR1 is SGHTA and CDR2 is FQGNSA.

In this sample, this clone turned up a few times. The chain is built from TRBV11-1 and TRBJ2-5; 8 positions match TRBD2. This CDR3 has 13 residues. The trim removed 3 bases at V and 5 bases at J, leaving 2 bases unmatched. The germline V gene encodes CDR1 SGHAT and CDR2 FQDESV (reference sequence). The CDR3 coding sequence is TGTGCCAGCAGCTTTCCGGGAGGGGAGACCCAGTACTTC. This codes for CASSFPGGETQYF.

CDR3 region: CASSWTGGNQPQHF. The CDR3 DNA reads TGTGCCAGCAGTTGGACAGGGGGCAATCAGCCCCAGCATTTT. The V call is TRBV27, the J call TRBJ1-5; 9 positions agree with TRBD1. Looked up from germline, CDR1 is MNHEY and CDR2 is SMNVEV (reference sequence). Losses at the gene ends were 4 bases for V and 2 bases for J; bases not matched to a gene: 0. The CDR3 runs to 14 residues.

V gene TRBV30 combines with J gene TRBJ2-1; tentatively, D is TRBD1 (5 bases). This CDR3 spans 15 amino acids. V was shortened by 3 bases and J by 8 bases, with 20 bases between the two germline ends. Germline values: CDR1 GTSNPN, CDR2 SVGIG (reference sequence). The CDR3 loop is CAWRDNGWGDDEQFF. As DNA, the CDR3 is TGTGCCTGGAGGGATAATGGGTGGGGCGATGATGAGCAGTTCTTC.